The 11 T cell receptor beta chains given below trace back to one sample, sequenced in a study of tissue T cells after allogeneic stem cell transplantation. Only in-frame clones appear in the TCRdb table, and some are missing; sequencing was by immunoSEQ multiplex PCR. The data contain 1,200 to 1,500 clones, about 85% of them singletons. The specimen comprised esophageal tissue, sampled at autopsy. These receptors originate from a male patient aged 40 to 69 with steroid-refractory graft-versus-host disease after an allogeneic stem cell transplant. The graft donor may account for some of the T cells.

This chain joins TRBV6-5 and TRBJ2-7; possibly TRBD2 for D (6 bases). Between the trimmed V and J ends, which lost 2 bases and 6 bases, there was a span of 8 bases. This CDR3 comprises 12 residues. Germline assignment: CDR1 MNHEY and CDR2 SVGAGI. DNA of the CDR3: TGTGCCAGCAGTTACGTCGGGGGCGAGCAGTACTTC. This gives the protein CASSYVGGEQYF.

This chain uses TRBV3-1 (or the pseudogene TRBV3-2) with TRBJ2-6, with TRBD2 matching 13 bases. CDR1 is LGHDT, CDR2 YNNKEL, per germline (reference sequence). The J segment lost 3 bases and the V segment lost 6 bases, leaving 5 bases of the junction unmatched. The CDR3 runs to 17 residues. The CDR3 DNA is TGTGCCAGCAGACCCGGACTAGCGGGGGTTGGGGCCAACGTCCTGACTTTC. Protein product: CASRPGLAGVGANVLTF.

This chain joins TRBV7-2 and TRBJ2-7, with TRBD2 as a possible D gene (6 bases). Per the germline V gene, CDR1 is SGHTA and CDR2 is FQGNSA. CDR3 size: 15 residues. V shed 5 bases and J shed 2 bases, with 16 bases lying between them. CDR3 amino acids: CASSPPASAAYEQYF. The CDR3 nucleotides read TGTGCCAGCAGCCCCCCCGCTAGCGCCGCCTACGAGCAGTACTTC.

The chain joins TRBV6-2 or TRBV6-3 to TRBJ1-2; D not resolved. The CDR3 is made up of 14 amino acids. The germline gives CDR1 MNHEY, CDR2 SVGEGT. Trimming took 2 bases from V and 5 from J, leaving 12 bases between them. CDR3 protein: CASSYLGLVYGYTF. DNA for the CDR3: TGTGCCAGCAGTTACCTGGGCCTCGTATATGGCTACACCTTC.

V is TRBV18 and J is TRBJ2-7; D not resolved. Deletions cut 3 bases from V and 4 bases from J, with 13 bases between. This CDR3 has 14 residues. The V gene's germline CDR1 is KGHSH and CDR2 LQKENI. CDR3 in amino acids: CASSPVSTSYEQYF. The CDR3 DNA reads TGTGCCAGCTCACCGGTGTCCACTTCTTACGAGCAGTACTTC.

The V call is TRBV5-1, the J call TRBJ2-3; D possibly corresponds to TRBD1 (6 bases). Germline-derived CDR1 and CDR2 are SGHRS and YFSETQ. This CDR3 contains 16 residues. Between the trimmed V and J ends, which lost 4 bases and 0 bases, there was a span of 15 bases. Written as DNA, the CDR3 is TGCGCCAGCAGCGGTGGGGGCGGAACTAGCACAGATACGCAGTATTTT. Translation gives CASSGGGGTSTDTQYF. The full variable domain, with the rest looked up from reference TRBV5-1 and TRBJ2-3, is KAGVTQTPRYLIKTRGQQVTLSCSPISGHRSVSWYQQTPGQGLQFLFEYFSETQRNKGNFPGRFSGRQFSNSRSEMNVSTLELGDSALYLCASSGGGGTSTDTQYFGPGTRLTVL.

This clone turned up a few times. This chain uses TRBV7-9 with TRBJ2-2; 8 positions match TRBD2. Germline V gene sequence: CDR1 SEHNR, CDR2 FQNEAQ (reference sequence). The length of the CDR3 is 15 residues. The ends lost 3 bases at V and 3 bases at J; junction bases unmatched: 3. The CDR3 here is CASSFAGGHTGELFF. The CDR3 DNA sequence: TGTGCCAGCAGCTTTGCGGGGGGTCACACCGGGGAGCTGTTTTTT.

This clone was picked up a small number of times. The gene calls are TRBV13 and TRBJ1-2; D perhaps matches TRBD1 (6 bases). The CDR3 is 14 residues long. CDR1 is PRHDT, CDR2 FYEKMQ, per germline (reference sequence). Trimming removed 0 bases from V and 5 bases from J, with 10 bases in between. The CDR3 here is CASSLGTGQYGYTF. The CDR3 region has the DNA TGTGCCAGCAGCTTAGGTACAGGGCAATATGGCTACACCTTC.

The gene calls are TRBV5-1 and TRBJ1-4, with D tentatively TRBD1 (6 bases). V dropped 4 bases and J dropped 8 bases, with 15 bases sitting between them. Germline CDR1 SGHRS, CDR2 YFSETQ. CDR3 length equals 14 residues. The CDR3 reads CASSIAGDREKLFF. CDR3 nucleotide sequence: TGCGCCAGCAGCATTGCAGGGGATCGGGAAAAACTGTTTTTT.

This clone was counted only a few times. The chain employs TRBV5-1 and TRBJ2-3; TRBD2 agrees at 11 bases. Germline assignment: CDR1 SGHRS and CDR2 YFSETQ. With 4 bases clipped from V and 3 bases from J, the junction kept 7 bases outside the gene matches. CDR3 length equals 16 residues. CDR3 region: CASSLGLAGPTDTQYF. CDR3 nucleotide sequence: TGCGCCAGCAGCCTCGGACTAGCGGGCCCTACAGATACGCAGTATTTT. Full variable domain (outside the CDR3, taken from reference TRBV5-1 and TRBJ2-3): KAGVTQTPRYLIKTRGQQVTLSCSPISGHRSVSWYQQTPGQGLQFLFEYFSETQRNKGNFPGRFSGRQFSNSRSEMNVSTLELGDSALYLCASSLGLAGPTDTQYFGPGTRLTVL.

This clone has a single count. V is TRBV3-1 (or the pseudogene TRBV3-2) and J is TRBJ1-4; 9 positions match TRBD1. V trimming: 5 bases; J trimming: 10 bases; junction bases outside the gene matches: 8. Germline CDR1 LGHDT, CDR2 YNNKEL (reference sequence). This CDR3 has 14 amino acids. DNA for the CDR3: TGTGCCAGCAGCACGGGACAGGGCCTCGGAAAACTGTTTTTT. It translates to CASSTGQGLGKLFF.